This record looks at one T cell receptor beta chain sequence and its context. Its matching antigen is unknown. This sample was taken from a study of shared clonotypes between healthy human individuals. Germline V lookup: CDR1 SNHLY, CDR2 FYNNEI. Trimming pared 3 bases from V and 7 bases from J, leaving 13 bases between. This CDR3 has 14 amino acids. Findings of the study overall: As a rule, naive subsets had a larger estimated richness than memory subsets. With four donors compared, roughly 5% of naive CD4 clonotypes were shared.

Repertoires were generated with immunoSEQ multiplex PCR, while TCRdb's copy carries only in-frame clones and drops some. Altogether under 650,000 clones are present, less than 96% being singletons, with the ten largest covering approximately 0.06%. This TCR was recovered from a woman aged 25 to 45 in good health. The V gene is TRBV2, the J gene TRBJ1-5; D gene unclear. Sample: naive CD4+ T cells sorted from blood. Subset of the sample: CD45RA+ positively selected. The DNA of the CDR3 is TGTGCCAGCAGTGATCGGTCAGTAGACCAGCCCCAGCATTTT. Translation gives CASSDRSVDQPQHF.